Shown below are 10 T cell receptor beta chains from a single sample sequenced in a study of CD8 T cells in Susac syndrome. Reverse transcription of about 0.5 to 1 ug RNA used random hexamers. TCRdb re-derived calls from the immunoSEQ multiplex PCR reads in MiXCR, one entry per CDR3 protein. The sample shows approximately 100,000 distinct CDR3 sequences, around 97% of them seen only once. The sequenced sample consisted of CD4+ T cells from PBMCs. These receptor sequences come from a human donor in good health.

This chain uses TRBV2 with TRBJ2-3; weak D call: TRBD1 (6 bases). This CDR3 comprises 13 residues. V was shortened by 10 bases and J by 2 bases, with 13 bases between the two germline ends. CDR1 is SNHLY and CDR2 is FYNNEI in the germline V gene. The CDR3 loop reads CATRQDSTDTQYF. The CDR3 DNA is TGTGCCACTCGACAGGACTCCACAGATACGCAGTATTTT.

The gene calls are TRBV18 and TRBJ2-7; 10 positions agree with TRBD2. With 4 bases clipped from V and 3 bases from J, the junction kept 9 bases outside the gene matches. The CDR3 totals 16 residues. Germline values: CDR1 KGHSH, CDR2 LQKENI. The CDR3 loop is CASSLGPGTSVYEQYF. The CDR3, as DNA: TGTGCCAGCTCACTAGGTCCCGGGACTAGCGTCTACGAGCAGTACTTC.

CDR3 sequence: CASSLSGSETEAFF. In DNA form, the CDR3 reads TGTGCCAGCAGTTTATCAGGGAGTGAAACTGAAGCTTTCTTT. The chain combines TRBV12-3 or TRBV12-4 with TRBJ1-1; perhaps TRBD1 as D (5 bases). The CDR3 runs to 14 residues. V lost 2 bases, J lost 5 bases, and 12 bases lay in between.

The genes are TRBV4-1 and TRBJ2-3; TRBD2 matches 7 bases. The germline CDR1 and CDR2 sequences are MGHRA and YSYEKL. This CDR3 spans 16 amino acids. With 0 bases clipped from V and 1 base from J, the junction kept 4 bases outside the gene matches. The CDR3 DNA is TGCGCCAGCAGCCAAGAAAGGCTAGCGGGCACAGATACGCAGTATTTT. It codes for CASSQERLAGTDTQYF.

The chain recombines TRBV6-1 with TRBJ2-5; the match to TRBD1 covers 9 bases. The germline V gene has CDR1 MNHNS and CDR2 SASEGT. Trimming took 1 base from V and 4 from J; bases not matched to a gene: 13. CDR3 length equals 18 residues. The CDR3 is CASSEGIIRTGERETQYF. In nucleotides, the CDR3 is TGTGCCAGCAGTGAAGGAATTATTCGGACAGGGGAGAGAGAGACCCAGTACTTC.

This clonotype appeared a single time. The chain combines TRBV6-1 with TRBJ2-5; 7 bases are shared with TRBD1. In germline, CDR1 is MNHNS, CDR2 SASEGT. The CDR3 contains 14 residues. J gave up 4 bases and V 5 bases, and 7 bases lay outside the gene matches. This CDR3 reads CASSKTGRGETQYF. The DNA of the CDR3 is TGTGCCAGCAGTAAGACAGGGAGAGGAGAGACCCAGTACTTC.

This clonotype was seen a handful of times. Here the CDR3 reads CSVSRGTGELFF. Written as DNA, the CDR3 is TGCAGCGTTTCGCGGGGCACCGGGGAGCTGTTTTTT. The chain carries TRBV29-1 and TRBJ2-2; weak D call: TRBD2 (6 bases). V gave up 5 bases and J gave up 4 bases, with 8 bases separating them. CDR1 is SQVTM, CDR2 ANQGSEA, per germline. CDR3 length equals 12 residues.

This chain connects TRBV3-1 to TRBJ2-1; D ambiguous. V was pared by 0 bases and J by 0 bases, with 9 bases between. Germline lookup yields CDR1 LGHDT and CDR2 YNNKEL (reference sequence). This CDR3 contains 16 residues. As DNA, the CDR3 is TGTGCCAGCAGCCAAGATCGGGTGGGCTCCTACAATGAGCAGTTCTTC. Amino acid sequence: CASSQDRVGSYNEQFF.

V gene TRBV5-1 combines with J gene TRBJ2-5; D remains ambiguous. With 2 bases removed from V and 2 bases from J, the gap between germline ends came to 10 bases. In germline, CDR1 is SGHRS, CDR2 YFSETQ. The CDR3 totals 14 residues. This CDR3 is CASSFQPGQETQYF. In DNA, the CDR3 is TGCGCCAGCAGCTTCCAGCCGGGTCAAGAGACCCAGTACTTC.

This clonotype was observed a few times. J is TRBJ1-5 and V is TRBV29-1, with TRBD1 matching over 7 bases. The germline gives CDR1 SQVTM, CDR2 ANQGSEA. V lost 6 bases, J lost 3 bases, and 5 bases stayed unmatched. The CDR3 covers 13 residues. CDR3 amino acids: CSVLTGINQPQHF. The CDR3 DNA reads as TGCAGCGTCCTGACAGGGATCAATCAGCCCCAGCATTTT.